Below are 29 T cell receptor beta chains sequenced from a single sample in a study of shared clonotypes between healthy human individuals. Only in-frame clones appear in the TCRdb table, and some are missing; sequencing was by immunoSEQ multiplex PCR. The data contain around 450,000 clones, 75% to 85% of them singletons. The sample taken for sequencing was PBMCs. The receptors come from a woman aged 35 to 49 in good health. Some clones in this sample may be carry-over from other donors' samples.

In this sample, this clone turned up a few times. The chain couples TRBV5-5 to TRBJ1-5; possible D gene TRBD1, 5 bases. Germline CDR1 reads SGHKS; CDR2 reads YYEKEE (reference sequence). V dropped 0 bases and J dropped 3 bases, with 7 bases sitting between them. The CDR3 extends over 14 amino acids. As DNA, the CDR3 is TGTGCCAGCAGCTTGGGACAGCTCAATCAGCCCCAGCATTTT. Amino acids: CASSLGQLNQPQHF.

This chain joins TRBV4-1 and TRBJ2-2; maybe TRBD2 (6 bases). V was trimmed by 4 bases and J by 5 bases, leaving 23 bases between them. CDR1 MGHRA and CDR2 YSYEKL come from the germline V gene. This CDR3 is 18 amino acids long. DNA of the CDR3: TGCGCCAGCAGCCGACGTCTTTTTTCGCGGGAAGGAACCGGGGAGCTGTTTTTT. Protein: CASSRRLFSREGTGELFF.

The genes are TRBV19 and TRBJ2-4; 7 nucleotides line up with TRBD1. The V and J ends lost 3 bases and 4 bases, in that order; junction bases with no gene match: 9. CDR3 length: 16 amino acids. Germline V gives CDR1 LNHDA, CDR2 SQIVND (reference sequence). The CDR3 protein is CASSIFQDREKNIQYF. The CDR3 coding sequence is TGTGCCAGTAGTATTTTCCAAGACAGGGAAAAAAACATTCAGTACTTC. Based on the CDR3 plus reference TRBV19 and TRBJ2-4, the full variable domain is DGGITQSPKYLFRKEGQNVTLSCEQNLNHDAMYWYRQDPGQGLRLIYYSQIVNDFQKGDIAEGYSVSREKKESFPLTVTSAQKNPTAFYLCASSIFQDREKNIQYFGAGTRLSVL.

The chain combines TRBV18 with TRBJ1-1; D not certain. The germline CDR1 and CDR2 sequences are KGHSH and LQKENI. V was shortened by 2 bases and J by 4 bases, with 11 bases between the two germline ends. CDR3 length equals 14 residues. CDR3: CASSPVRRSTEAFF. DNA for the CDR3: TGTGCCAGCTCACCAGTACGGCGGAGCACTGAAGCTTTCTTT.

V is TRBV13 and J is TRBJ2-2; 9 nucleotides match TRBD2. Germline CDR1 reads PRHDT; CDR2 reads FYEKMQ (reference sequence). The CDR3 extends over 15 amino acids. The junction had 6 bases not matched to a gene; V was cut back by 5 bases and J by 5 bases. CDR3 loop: CASSLGAGGTGELFF. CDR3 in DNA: TGTGCCAGCAGCCTGGGAGCGGGAGGTACCGGGGAGCTGTTTTTT.

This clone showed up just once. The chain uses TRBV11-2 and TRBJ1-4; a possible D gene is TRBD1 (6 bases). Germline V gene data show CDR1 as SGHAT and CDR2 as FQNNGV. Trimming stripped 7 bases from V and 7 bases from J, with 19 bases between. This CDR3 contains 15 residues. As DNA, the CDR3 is TGTGCCAGCACCACCATACAGGGCGGAGCTGAAAAACTGTTTTTT. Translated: CASTTIQGGAEKLFF.

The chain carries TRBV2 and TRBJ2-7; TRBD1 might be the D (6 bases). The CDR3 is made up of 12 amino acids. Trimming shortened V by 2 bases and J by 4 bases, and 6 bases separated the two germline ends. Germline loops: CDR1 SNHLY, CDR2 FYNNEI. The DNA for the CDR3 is TGTGCCAGCAGTGAAACAGGGTACGAGCAGTACTTC. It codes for CASSETGYEQYF.

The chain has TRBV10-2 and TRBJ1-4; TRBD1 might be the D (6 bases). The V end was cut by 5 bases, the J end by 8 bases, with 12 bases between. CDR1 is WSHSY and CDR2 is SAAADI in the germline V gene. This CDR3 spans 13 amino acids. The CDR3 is CASSPMGAEKLFF. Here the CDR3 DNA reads TGCGCCAGCAGTCCCATGGGGGCGGAAAAACTGTTTTTT.

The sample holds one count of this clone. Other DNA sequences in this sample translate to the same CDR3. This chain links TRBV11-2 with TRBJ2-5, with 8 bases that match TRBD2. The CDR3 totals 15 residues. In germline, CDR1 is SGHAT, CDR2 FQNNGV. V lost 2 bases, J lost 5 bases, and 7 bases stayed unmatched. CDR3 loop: CASSLSGPGGETQYF. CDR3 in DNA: TGTGCCAGCAGCTTATCCGGACCGGGGGGGGAGACCCAGTACTTC. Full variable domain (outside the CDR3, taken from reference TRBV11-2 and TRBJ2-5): EAGVAQSPRYKIIEKRQSVAFWCNPISGHATLYWYQQILGQGPKLLIQFQNNGVVDDSQLPKDRFSAERLKGVDSTLKIQPAKLEDSAVYLCASSLSGPGGETQYFGPGTRLLVL.

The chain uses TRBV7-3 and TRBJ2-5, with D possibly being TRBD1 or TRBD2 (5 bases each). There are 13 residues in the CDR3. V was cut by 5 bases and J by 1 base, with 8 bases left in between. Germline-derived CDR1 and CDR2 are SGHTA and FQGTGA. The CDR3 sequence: CASSPGAQETQYF. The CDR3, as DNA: TGTGCCAGCAGCCCCGGGGCCCAAGAGACCCAGTACTTC.

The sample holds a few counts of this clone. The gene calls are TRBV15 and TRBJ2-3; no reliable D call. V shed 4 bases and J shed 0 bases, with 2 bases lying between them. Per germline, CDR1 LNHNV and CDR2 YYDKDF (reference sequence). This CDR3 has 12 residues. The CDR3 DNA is TGTGCCACCAGCATCAGCACAGATACGCAGTATTTT. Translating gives CATSISTDTQYF.

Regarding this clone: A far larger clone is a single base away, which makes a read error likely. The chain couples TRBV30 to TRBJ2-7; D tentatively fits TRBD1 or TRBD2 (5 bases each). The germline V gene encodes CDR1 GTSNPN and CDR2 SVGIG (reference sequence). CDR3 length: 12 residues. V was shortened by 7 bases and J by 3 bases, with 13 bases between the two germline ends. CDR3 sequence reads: CAFHRDGYEQYF. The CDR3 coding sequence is TGTGCCTTCCACCGGGACGGCTACGAGCAGTACTTC.

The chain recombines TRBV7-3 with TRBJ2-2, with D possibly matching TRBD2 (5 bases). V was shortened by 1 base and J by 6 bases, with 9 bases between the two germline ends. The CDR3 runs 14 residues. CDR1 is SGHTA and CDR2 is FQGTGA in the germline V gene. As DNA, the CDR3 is TGTGCCAGCAGCTTAAGGGCGGAGGCCGGGGAGCTGTTTTTT. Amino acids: CASSLRAEAGELFF.

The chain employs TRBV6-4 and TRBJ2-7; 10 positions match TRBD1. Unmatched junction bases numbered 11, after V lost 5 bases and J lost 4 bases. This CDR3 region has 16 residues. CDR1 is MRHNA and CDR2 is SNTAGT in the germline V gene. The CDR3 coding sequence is TGTGCCAGCAGTAGCGAGGCCGGGACAGGGGTATACGAGCAGTACTTC. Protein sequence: CASSSEAGTGVYEQYF.

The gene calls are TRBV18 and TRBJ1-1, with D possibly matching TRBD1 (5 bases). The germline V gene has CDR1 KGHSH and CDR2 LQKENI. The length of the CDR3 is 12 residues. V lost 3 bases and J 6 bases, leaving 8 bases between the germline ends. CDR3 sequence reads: CASSPDSAEAFF. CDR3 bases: TGTGCCAGCTCACCCGACAGCGCTGAAGCTTTCTTT.

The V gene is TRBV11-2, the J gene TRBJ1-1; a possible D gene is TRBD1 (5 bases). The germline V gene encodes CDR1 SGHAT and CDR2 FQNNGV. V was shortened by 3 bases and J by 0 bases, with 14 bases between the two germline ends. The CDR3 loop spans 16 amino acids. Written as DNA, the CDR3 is TGTGCCAGCAGCTTTACAGGAGGGGCTATGAACACTGAAGCTTTCTTT. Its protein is CASSFTGGAMNTEAFF.

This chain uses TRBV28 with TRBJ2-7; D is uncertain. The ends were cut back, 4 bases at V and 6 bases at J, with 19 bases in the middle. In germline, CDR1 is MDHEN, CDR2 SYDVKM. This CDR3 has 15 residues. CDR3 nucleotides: TGTGCCAGCAGTTATAGGTCCCCACGCCTTTGCGAGCAGTACTTC. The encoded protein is CASSYRSPRLCEQYF. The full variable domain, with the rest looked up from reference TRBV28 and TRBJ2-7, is DVKVTQSSRYLVKRTGEKVFLECVQDMDHENMFWYRQDPGLGLRLIYFSYDVKMKEKGDIPEGYSVSREKKERFSLILESASTNQTSMYLCASSYRSPRLCEQYFGPGTRLTVT.

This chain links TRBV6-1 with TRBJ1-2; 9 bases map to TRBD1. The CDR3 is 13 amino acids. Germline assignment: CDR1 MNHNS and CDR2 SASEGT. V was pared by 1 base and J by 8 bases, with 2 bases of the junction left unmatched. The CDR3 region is CASSEVGQGGYTF. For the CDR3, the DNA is TGTGCCAGCAGTGAAGTGGGACAGGGAGGCTACACCTTC.

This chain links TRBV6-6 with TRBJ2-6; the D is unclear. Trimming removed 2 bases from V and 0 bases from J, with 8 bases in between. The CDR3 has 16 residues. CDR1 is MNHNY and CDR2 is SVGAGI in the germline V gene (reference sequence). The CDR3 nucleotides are TGTGCCAGCAGTTACGTACTTAACTCTGGGGCCAACGTCCTGACTTTC. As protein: CASSYVLNSGANVLTF.

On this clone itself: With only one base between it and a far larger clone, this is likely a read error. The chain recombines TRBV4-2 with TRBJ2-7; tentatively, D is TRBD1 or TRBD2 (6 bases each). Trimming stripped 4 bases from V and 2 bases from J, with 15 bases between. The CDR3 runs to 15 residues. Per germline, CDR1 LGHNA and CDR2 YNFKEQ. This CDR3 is CASSRMGGATYEQYF. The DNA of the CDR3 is TGTGCCAGCAGCCGAATGGGGGGCGCTACCTACGAGCAGTACTTC.

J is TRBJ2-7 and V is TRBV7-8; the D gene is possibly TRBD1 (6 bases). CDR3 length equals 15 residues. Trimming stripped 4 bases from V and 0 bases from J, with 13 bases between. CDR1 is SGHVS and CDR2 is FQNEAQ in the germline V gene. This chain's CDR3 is CASSWTDSSSYEQYF. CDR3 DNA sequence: TGTGCCAGCAGCTGGACAGATAGTAGCTCCTACGAGCAGTACTTC.

DNA of the CDR3: TGCAGCGTAGCCACTCAGTACGGGGCCAACGTCCTGACTTTC. Its translation: CSVATQYGANVLTF. V usage is TRBV29-1 and J usage is TRBJ2-6; the D is unclear. Germline-derived CDR1 and CDR2 are SQVTM and ANQGSEA. V shed 6 bases and J shed 4 bases, with 13 bases lying between them. CDR3 size: 14 residues.

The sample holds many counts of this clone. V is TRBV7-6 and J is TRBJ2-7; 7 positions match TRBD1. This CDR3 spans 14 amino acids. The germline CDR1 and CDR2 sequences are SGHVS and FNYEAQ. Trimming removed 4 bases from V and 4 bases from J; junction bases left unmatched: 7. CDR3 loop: CASSSRDRLYEQYF. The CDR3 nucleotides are TGTGCCAGCAGCTCCCGGGACAGACTTTACGAGCAGTACTTC.

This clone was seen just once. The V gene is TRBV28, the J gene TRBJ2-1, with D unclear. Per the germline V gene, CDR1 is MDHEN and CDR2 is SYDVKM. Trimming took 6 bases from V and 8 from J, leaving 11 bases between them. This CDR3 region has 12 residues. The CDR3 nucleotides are TGTGCCAGCAGCCAGACCCAACATGAGCAGTTCTTC. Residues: CASSQTQHEQFF.

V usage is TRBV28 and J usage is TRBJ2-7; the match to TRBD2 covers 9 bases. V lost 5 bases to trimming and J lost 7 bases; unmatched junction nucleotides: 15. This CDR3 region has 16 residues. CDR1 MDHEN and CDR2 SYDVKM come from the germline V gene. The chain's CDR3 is CASSIPSLAGAGEQYF. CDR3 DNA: TGTGCCAGCAGTATCCCCTCATTAGCGGGAGCAGGAGAGCAGTACTTC.

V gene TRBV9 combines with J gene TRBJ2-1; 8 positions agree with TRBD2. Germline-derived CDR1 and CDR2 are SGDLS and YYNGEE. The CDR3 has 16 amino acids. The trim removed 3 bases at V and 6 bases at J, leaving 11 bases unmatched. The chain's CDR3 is CASSGPEREISNEQFF. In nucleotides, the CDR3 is TGTGCCAGCAGCGGCCCCGAGCGGGAGATTAGCAATGAGCAGTTCTTC.

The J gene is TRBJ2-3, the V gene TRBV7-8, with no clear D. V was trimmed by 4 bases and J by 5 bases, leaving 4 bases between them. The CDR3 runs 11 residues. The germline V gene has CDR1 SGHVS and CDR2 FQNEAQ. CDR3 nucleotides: TGTGCCAGCAGCTACGGAGATACGCAGTATTTT. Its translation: CASSYGDTQYF. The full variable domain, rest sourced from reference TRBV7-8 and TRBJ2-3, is GAGVSQSPRYKVAKRGQDVALRCDPISGHVSLFWYQQALGQGPEFLTYFQNEAQLDKSGLPSDRFFAERPEGSVSTLKIQRTQQEDSAVYLCASSYGDTQYFGPGTRLTVL.

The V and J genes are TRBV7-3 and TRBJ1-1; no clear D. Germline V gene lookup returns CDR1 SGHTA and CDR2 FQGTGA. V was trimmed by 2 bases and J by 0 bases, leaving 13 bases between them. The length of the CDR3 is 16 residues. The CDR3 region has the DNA TGTGCCAGCAGCTTAGTGCGTCAGCATATGAACACTGAAGCTTTCTTT. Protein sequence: CASSLVRQHMNTEAFF.

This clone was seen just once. CDR3 nucleotides: TGCAGCGTTAGCGACGGCAGGGGGTTGAGGAATGAGCAGTTCTTC. It encodes CSVSDGRGLRNEQFF. This chain links TRBV29-1 with TRBJ2-1; 7 positions match TRBD1. Trimming at V came to 5 bases and at J to 7 bases, leaving 14 bases not matched to a gene. This CDR3 is 15 amino acids long. CDR1 is SQVTM, CDR2 ANQGSEA, per germline.